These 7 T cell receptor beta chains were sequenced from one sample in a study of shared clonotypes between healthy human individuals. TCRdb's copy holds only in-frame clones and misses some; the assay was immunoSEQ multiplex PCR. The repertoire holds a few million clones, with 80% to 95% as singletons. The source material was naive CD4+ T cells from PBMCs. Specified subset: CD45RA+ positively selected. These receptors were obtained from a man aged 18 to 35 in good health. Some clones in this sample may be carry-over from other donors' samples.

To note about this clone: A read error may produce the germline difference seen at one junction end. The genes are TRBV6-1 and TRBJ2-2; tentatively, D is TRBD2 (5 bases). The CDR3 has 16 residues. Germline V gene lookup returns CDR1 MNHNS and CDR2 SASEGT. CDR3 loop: CAGSGGSLMYAGELFF. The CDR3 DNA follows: TGTGCCGGCAGTGGAGGCAGCTTAATGTATGCCGGGGAGCTGTTTTTT.

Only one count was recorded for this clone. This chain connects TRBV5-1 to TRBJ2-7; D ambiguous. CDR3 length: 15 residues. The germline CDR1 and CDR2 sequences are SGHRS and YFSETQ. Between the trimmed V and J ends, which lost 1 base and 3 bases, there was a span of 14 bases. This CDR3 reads CASSLFSKGGYEQYF. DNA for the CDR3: TGCGCCAGCAGCTTGTTTTCTAAGGGCGGCTACGAGCAGTACTTC. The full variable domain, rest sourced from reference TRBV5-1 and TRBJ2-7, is KAGVTQTPRYLIKTRGQQVTLSCSPISGHRSVSWYQQTPGQGLQFLFEYFSETQRNKGNFPGRFSGRQFSNSRSEMNVSTLELGDSALYLCASSLFSKGGYEQYFGPGTRLTVT.

CDR3 coding DNA: TGTGCCAGCAGGGACAGGGTCGGGGGCGAGCAGTACTTC. Encoded protein: CASRDRVGGEQYF. V and J are TRBV28 and TRBJ2-7; TRBD1 matches 8 bases. Germline V gene sequence: CDR1 MDHEN, CDR2 SYDVKM. This CDR3 spans 13 amino acids. Trimming at V came to 6 bases and at J to 6 bases, leaving 7 bases not matched to a gene.

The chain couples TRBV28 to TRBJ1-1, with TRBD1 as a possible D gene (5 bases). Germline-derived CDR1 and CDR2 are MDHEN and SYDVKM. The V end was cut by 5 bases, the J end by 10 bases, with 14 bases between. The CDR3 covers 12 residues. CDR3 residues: CASSPPGQAAFF. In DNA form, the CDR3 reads TGTGCCAGCAGTCCCCCTGGACAAGCAGCTTTCTTT.

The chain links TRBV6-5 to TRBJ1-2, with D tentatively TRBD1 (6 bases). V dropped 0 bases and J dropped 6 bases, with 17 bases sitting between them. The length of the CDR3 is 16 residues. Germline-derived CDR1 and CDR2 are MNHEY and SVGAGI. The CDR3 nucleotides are TGTGCCAGCAGTTACTCGATGGTGGGGACAAGGAATGGCTACACCTTC. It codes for CASSYSMVGTRNGYTF.

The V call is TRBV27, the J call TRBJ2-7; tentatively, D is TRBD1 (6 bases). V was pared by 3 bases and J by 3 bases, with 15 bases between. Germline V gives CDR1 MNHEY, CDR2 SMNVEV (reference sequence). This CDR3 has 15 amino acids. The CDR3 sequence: CASSFLGQRFYEQYF. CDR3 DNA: TGTGCCAGCAGTTTTTTGGGACAACGATTCTACGAGCAGTACTTC.

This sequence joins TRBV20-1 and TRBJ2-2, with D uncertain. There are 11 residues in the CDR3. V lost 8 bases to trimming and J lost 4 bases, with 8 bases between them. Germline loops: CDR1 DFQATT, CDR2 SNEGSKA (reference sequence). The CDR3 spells CSISITGELFF. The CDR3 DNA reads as TGCAGTATTAGTATCACCGGGGAGCTGTTTTTT.